These 15 T cell receptor beta chains share one sample of origin, sequenced in a study of naive and memory T cell subsets. Whole blood, 2 to 2.5 ml, came from adult healthy volunteers. Blood and skin TCR RNA was reverse transcribed with alpha and beta constant primers. TCRdb reprocessed the 5' RACE reads via MiXCR and lists one record per CDR3 protein. The profile shows 25,000 to 30,000 distinct CDR3 sequences, around 25% of them singletons. These receptors were collected from a female donor in good health.

This clonotype came up a few times. The V and J genes are TRBV29-1 and TRBJ2-1; 10 nucleotides line up with TRBD2. CDR1 and CDR2 from the germline V gene are SQVTM and ANQGSEA. The V and J ends lost 7 bases and 2 bases, in that order; junction bases with no gene match: 5. The CDR3 is 14 residues long. The CDR3 protein is CSAGSGGPYNEQFF. CDR3 bases: TGCAGCGCAGGTAGCGGGGGGCCCTACAATGAGCAGTTCTTC.

Written as DNA, the CDR3 is TGCAGCGTTACCGGAACTTTAACCTACGAGCAGTACTTC. It codes for CSVTGTLTYEQYF. The chain is built from TRBV29-1 and TRBJ2-7; no clear D. V was shortened by 5 bases and J by 2 bases, with 13 bases between the two germline ends. The CDR3 contains 13 residues. Looked up from germline, CDR1 is SQVTM and CDR2 is ANQGSEA.

This chain links TRBV25-1 with TRBJ2-5; no clear D. The CDR3 consists of 13 residues. Trimming removed 2 bases from V and 2 bases from J, with 6 bases in between. The germline V gene encodes CDR1 MGHDK and CDR2 SYGVNS. The CDR3: CASSEDEQETQYF. Written as DNA, the CDR3 is TGTGCCAGCAGTGAAGACGAACAAGAGACCCAGTACTTC.

The chain links TRBV5-6 to TRBJ2-5; 9 bases map to TRBD1. CDR1 is SGHDT and CDR2 is YYEEEE in the germline V gene. This CDR3 contains 13 residues. The V and J ends lost 4 bases and 5 bases, in that order; junction bases with no gene match: 3. CDR3 DNA sequence: TGTGCCAGCAGCGGACAGGGGTGGGAGACCCAGTACTTC. Its protein product is CASSGQGWETQYF.

This clonotype turned up a few times. The chain combines TRBV20-1 with TRBJ1-6, with 7 positions matching TRBD1. This CDR3 is built from 15 residues. Trimming cost V 3 bases and J 9 bases; bases outside gene matches: 11. Looked up from germline, CDR1 is DFQATT and CDR2 is SNEGSKA (reference sequence). Here the CDR3 DNA reads TGCAGTGCTAGTCACTCGGGACAGCTAGGTTCACCCCTCCACTTT. This codes for CSASHSGQLGSPLHF.

This clonotype was seen many times. The chain employs TRBV29-1 and TRBJ1-1, with unresolved D. Trimming shortened V by 6 bases and J by 0 bases, and 8 bases separated the two germline ends. Germline CDR1 SQVTM, CDR2 ANQGSEA. The CDR3 spans 12 residues. The CDR3 loop is CSVARMNTEAFF. For the CDR3, the DNA is TGCAGCGTCGCCAGGATGAACACTGAAGCTTTCTTT. The full variable domain, with the rest looked up from reference TRBV29-1 and TRBJ1-1, is SAVISQKPSRDICQRGTSLTIQCQVDSQVTMMFWYRQQPGQSLTLIATANQGSEATYESGFVIDKFPISRPNLTFSTLTVSNMSPEDSSIYLCSVARMNTEAFFGQGTRLTVV.

This clonotype was observed at least ten times. The chain has TRBV7-9 and TRBJ2-1, with 9 positions matching TRBD2. Germline CDR1 is SEHNR and CDR2 is FQNEAQ (reference sequence). Losses at the gene ends were 5 bases for V and 5 bases for J; bases not matched to a gene: 13. This CDR3 is 17 amino acids long. The DNA for the CDR3 is TGTGCCAGCAGCGCTTGGGAGAGCGGGGGGCTCCACAATGAGCAGTTCTTC. Its translation is CASSAWESGGLHNEQFF.

V usage is TRBV5-6 and J usage is TRBJ2-2, with D perhaps TRBD2 (6 bases). Trimming pared 0 bases from V and 3 bases from J, leaving 15 bases between. The CDR3 totals 17 residues. Germline V gives CDR1 SGHDT, CDR2 YYEEEE. CDR3 coding DNA: TGTGCCAGCAGCTTGGCCGCCCGGGAGCACTACACCGGGGAGCTGTTTTTT. Translation gives CASSLAAREHYTGELFF.

The rearrangement links TRBV20-1 to TRBJ2-3; the match to TRBD2 covers 11 bases. The germline CDR1 and CDR2 sequences are DFQATT and SNEGSKA (reference sequence). V dropped 0 bases and J dropped 3; count of bases not matched to a gene: 2. The CDR3 spans 15 residues. The CDR3 sequence: CSARDPSGGTDTQYF. The CDR3 coding sequence is TGCAGTGCTAGAGATCCTAGCGGGGGGACAGATACGCAGTATTTT.

The rearrangement joins TRBV10-3 to TRBJ1-1; no reliable D call. Between the trimmed V and J ends, which lost 10 bases and 2 bases, there was a span of 17 bases. The length of the CDR3 is 14 residues. Germline loops: CDR1 ENHRY, CDR2 SYGVKD. The CDR3 sequence: CATLKSDRNTEAFF. CDR3 coding DNA: TGTGCCACCCTAAAATCAGATCGAAACACTGAAGCTTTCTTT.

The V call is TRBV7-3, the J call TRBJ1-4; maybe TRBD1 (5 bases). This CDR3 is 13 amino acids long. With 5 bases removed from V and 7 bases from J, the gap between germline ends came to 11 bases. Germline V gene lookup returns CDR1 SGHTA and CDR2 FQGTGA. CDR3 sequence (DNA): TGTGCCAGCAGCACTTTTGGGGGTGAAAAACTGTTTTTT. Translation gives CASSTFGGEKLFF.

This clonotype has more than one count but fewer than ten. The chain couples TRBV29-1 to TRBJ1-1, with 9 nucleotides matching TRBD1. Trimming cost V 7 bases and J 3 bases; bases outside gene matches: 6. This CDR3 spans 13 amino acids. Germline CDR1 SQVTM, CDR2 ANQGSEA. The CDR3 loop is CSGNRDRDTEAFF. The CDR3 DNA reads TGCAGCGGTAACCGGGACAGGGACACTGAAGCTTTCTTT.

This clonotype was picked up a small number of times. The V and J genes are TRBV12-3 or TRBV12-4 and TRBJ2-3; D may be TRBD1 or TRBD2 (6 bases each). V was clipped by 3 bases and J by 4 bases, with 17 bases between them. The CDR3 totals 16 residues. For the CDR3, the DNA is TGTGCCAGCAGTTTTCTCAGGAGGGGGTTTGCAGATACGCAGTATTTT. This codes for CASSFLRRGFADTQYF.

The rearrangement joins TRBV15 to TRBJ2-1; D is perhaps TRBD2 (5 bases). The germline V gene encodes CDR1 LNHNV and CDR2 YYDKDF (reference sequence). This CDR3 comprises 16 residues. The V and J ends lost 0 bases and 1 base respectively, with 10 bases between them. In DNA, the CDR3 is TGTGCCACCAGCAGAGATCGTGGCGGGTCCTACAATGAGCAGTTCTTC. Translated: CATSRDRGGSYNEQFF.

The gene calls are TRBV6-2 or TRBV6-3 and TRBJ2-1; no reliable D call. Germline V gene lookup returns CDR1 MNHEY and CDR2 SVGEGT. CDR3 size: 13 residues. V was pared by 1 base and J by 3 bases, with 4 bases between. The CDR3 region has the DNA TGTGCCAGCAGTTACTTCGTCTACAATGAGCAGTTCTTC. As protein: CASSYFVYNEQFF.